This entry features one TCR beta chain sequence. Its antigen is still unknown. The entry originates in a study of T cells in Graves' hyperthyroidism and ophthalmopathy. Overall study findings and caveats: Ophthalmopathy was model-predicted a median around 6.1 months pre-onset. In the blood, most expanded thyroid clonotypes above 0.001 appeared as well.

The CDR3 covers 10 residues. V was pared by 6 bases and J by 12 bases, with 12 bases between. From RNA transcripts, TCR beta CDR3 regions were amplified. Carried out on the TCR CDR3, a first-round RT-PCR used the HTBI primer set. TCRdb fed the multiplex PCR reads into MiXCR, producing one record per CDR3 protein. The table lists a few hundred thousand distinct CDR3 sequences, approximately 49% of them singletons, with 44% in the top ten. Uncontrolled infection, other autoimmune disease, pregnancy and lactation each barred patients from inclusion. On the basis of clinical symptoms, serum thyroxine and TRAb, thyroid ultrasound and orbital computed tomography, diagnoses were made.

This TCR came from an adult woman with Graves' disease, either hyperthyroidism or ophthalmopathy (not recorded which). Material: peripheral blood or thyroid tissue (not recorded which). The genes are TRBV12-3 or TRBV12-4 and TRBJ2-7; D gene unclear. The CDR3 nucleotides are TGTGCCAGCAGCGCCCAAAGGCCGTACTTC. Translated, it gives CASSAQRPYF.